These T cell receptor beta chains were read from a single sample in a study of blood T cells in healthy people across ages. TCRdb re-called the 5' RACE reads through MiXCR, storing one row per CDR3 protein. The sample comprises over a million distinct CDR3 sequences, 55% to 75% of which are singletons, and more than 6% rests with the top ten. The sample consisted of blood. These receptors all come from a man younger than 30 in good health. Each CDR3 is given with its conserved first and last residue. A D gene is named only where the DNA matches it firmly. Size values are once, few and many counts, or a class for expanded clones, and some rows have none.

d_call	j_call	v_call	clone_size	cdr3_nt	cdr3_aa
-	TRBJ2-7	TRBV29-1	-	TGCAGTGTTCGACAGGCCGCCTACGAGCAGTACTTC	CSVRQAAYEQYF
TRBD2	TRBJ2-2	TRBV7-2	-	TGTGCCAGCAGCTTAGTGCGGGGGGACACCGGGGAGCTGTTTTTT	CASSLVRGDTGELFF
TRBD1	TRBJ1-2	TRBV4-2	few	TGTGCCAGCAGCCAAGACCGTGGACAGGGGGCTCGGGGCTACACCTTC	CASSQDRGQGARGYTF
TRBD2	TRBJ2-5	TRBV6-2/TRBV6-3	-	TGTGCCAGCAGTTTACGTGACTACCTAGCGGGGACCCAGTACTTC	CASSLRDYLAGTQYF
-	TRBJ2-7	TRBV11-1	-	TGTGCCAGCAGCTTAGCCCTGACAGCAATTTCCTACGAGCAGTACTTC	CASSLALTAISYEQYF
-	TRBJ1-2	TRBV7-9	-	TGTGCCAGCAGCTTAGTTGGGGCGGTTAATGGCTACACCTTC	CASSLVGAVNGYTF
TRBD2	TRBJ2-1	TRBV6-5	-	TGTGCCAGCACCAAGACTAGCTTCAATGAGCAGTTCTTC	CASTKTSFNEQFF
-	TRBJ2-7	TRBV7-2	-	TGTGCCAGCAGCTTAGTTCTAGCCTACGAGCAGTACTTC	CASSLVLAYEQYF
-	TRBJ1-6	TRBV4-3	-	TGCGCCAGCAGCACCGCCGGGGCACCCCTCCACTTT	CASSTAGAPLHF
TRBD2	TRBJ2-7	TRBV28	few	TGTGCCAGCAGTTTATCGGTAGGGACTAGCGGTTCTTCCTACGAGCAGTACTTC	CASSLSVGTSGSSYEQYF
TRBD2	TRBJ2-1	TRBV29-1	-	TGCAGCGTCCTGGGACTAGCGGGGGCCAATGAGCAGTTCTTC	CSVLGLAGANEQFF
-	TRBJ1-6	TRBV4-3	-	TGCGCCAGCAGCCAAGACGGAGACTATAATTCACCCCCCCACTTT	CASSQDGDYNSPPHF
-	TRBJ2-7	TRBV24-1	-	TGTGCCACCTCGGACAACTACGAGCAGTACTTC	CATSDNYEQYF
TRBD1	TRBJ2-5	TRBV4-1	-	TGCGCCAGCAGCAATCGACAGGGGGGTCGGGAGACCCAGTACTTC	CASSNRQGGRETQYF
TRBD2	TRBJ2-5	TRBV7-2	many	TGTGCCAGCAGCCTTAGCGGGGGGCAGGAGACCCAGTACTTC	CASSLSGGQETQYF
TRBD2	TRBJ2-3	TRBV2	-	TGTGCCAGCAGCGTAGCGGGAGGCCACACAGATACGCAGTATTTT	CASSVAGGHTDTQYF
TRBD1	TRBJ2-7	TRBV7-9	few	TGTGCCAGCAGCTTACGGAGAGGGACAGGGAGTTACGAGCAGTACTTC	CASSLRRGTGSYEQYF
TRBD2	TRBJ2-1	TRBV28	few	TGTGCCAGCAGCCTTTCGGGCGGGGGTGGTTACAATGAGCAGTTCTTC	CASSLSGGGGYNEQFF
-	TRBJ1-2	TRBV2	-	TGTGCCAGCAGTGAATACCAGAACGCTAACTATGGCTACACCTTC	CASSEYQNANYGYTF
-	TRBJ2-5	TRBV10-3	few	TGTGCCATCAGGGGGGTTCAAGAGACCCAGTACTTC	CAIRGVQETQYF
-	TRBJ2-1	TRBV30	-	TGTGCCTGGAGTGTTAGGAATGAGCAGTTCTTC	CAWSVRNEQFF
TRBD1	TRBJ2-1	TRBV20-1	-	TGCAGTGCTCACCCGGGACAGTCCACCTACAATGAGCAGTTCTTC	CSAHPGQSTYNEQFF
TRBD2	TRBJ2-7	TRBV5-1	-	TGCGCCAGCAAACCGAGCGGGGGCGGCGAGCAGTACTTC	CASKPSGGGEQYF